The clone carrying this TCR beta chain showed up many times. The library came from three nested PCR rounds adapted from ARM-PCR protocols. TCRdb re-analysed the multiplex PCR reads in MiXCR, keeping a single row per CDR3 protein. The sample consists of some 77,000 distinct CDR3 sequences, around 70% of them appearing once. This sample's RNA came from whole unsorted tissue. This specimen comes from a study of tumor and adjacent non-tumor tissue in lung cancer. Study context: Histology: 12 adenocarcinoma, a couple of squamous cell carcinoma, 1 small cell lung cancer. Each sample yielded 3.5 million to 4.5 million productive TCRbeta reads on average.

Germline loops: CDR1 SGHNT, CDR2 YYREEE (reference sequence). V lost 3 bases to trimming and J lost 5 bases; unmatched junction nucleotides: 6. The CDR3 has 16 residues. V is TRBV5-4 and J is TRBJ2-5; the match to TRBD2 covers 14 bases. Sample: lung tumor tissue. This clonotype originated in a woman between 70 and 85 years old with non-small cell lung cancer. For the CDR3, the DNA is TGTGCCAGCAGCTCGGGACTAGCGGGAGTATGGGAGACCCAGTACTTC. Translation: CASSSGLAGVWETQYF.